This TCR beta chain was captured by sequencing in a study of regulatory T cells in long-lasting Graves disease. The wider study: In persistent Graves' disease, antithyroid drugs had been taken for over 5 years and TSH receptor antibodies stayed positive.

This CDR3 has 15 amino acids. V lost 5 bases and J lost 5; bases outside the gene matches: 12. Construction of the TCR beta libraries employed iRepertoire HTBI primers in conjunction with Arm-PCR of CDR3 regions. MiXCR, applied by TCRdb to the multiplex PCR reads, yields one record per CDR3 protein. The repertoire holds hundreds of thousands of distinct CDR3 sequences, with roughly a fifth as singletons. Many counts were recorded for this clonotype. Time point given: persistent/refractory GD, antithyroid drugs over 5 years with positive TRAb. PBMCs provided the RNA from which the TCR library was made. An endocrinology unit in Xi'an, China, supplied the patients.

This sequence originates from a female donor with Graves disease. The chain joins TRBV12-3 or TRBV12-4 to TRBJ2-7; 7 bases are a match to TRBD1. Sample: peripheral blood mononuclear cells (PBMCs), taken when the disease was refractory, from a patient treated with antithyroid drugs. As DNA, the CDR3 is TGTGCCAGCAGTCCCTATGGACAGGTCCCCCACGAGCAGTACTTC. As protein: CASSPYGQVPHEQYF.